A selection of T cell receptor beta chains follows, all from one sample in a study of cytomegalovirus exposure and HLA in healthy donors. Assay: immunoSEQ multiplex PCR; the TCRdb copy retains only in-frame clones and omits some. The sample contains 140,000 to 150,000 clones, approximately 79% of which appear only once. Sample: PBMCs. The receptor set was obtained from a woman in her twenties or thirties in good health and CMV-seronegative. CDR3s include the opening cysteine and the closing phenylalanine or tryptophan. The D gene is left open where the match is weak. Not all rows give a size; the values are once, few, many and, for expanded clones, a class.

TRBJ1-1	TRBD1	TRBV11-2	.	17	TGTGCCAGCAGCCGTGGCGGGGCAGGGGGTAAGCACACTGAAGCTTTCTTT	CASSRGGAGGKHTEAFF
TRBJ2-2	.	TRBV7-3	.	13	TGTGCCAGCAGCCCGGACTCGACCGGGGAGCTGTTTTTT	CASSPDSTGELFF
TRBJ1-2	TRBD1	TRBV16	.	14	TGTGCCAGCAGCCTGGCCGGGACAGCTAATGGCTACACCTTC	CASSLAGTANGYTF
TRBJ1-3	.	TRBV5-1	.	15	TGCGCCAGCAGCCCACCCGGGGGATCTGGAAACACCATATATTTT	CASSPPGGSGNTIYF
TRBJ1-2	TRBD1	TRBV19	.	14	TGTGCCAGTAAACCGGGACAGGGACGCTATGGCTACACCTTC	CASKPGQGRYGYTF
TRBJ1-4	.	TRBV5-4	.	15	TGTGCCAGCAGCTATGGGACTGCAGGCAATGAAAAACTGTTTTTT	CASSYGTAGNEKLFF
TRBJ2-5	TRBD2	TRBV11-2	.	17	TGTGCCAGCAGCTTAGGACTAGCGGGGGGGATCCAAGAGACCCAGTACTTC	CASSLGLAGGIQETQYF
TRBJ2-7	.	TRBV5-4	.	14	TGTGCCAGCAGATCTTCAGGAAAAGGGGCCGAGCAGTACTTC	CASRSSGKGAEQYF
TRBJ1-2	.	TRBV30	.	13	TGTGCCTGGAGAGGACTTTCAGGCTATGGCTACACCTTC	CAWRGLSGYGYTF
TRBJ2-7	TRBD1	TRBV28	.	13	TGTGCCAGCCACCTGCCAGGGGGCGGCGAGCAGTACTTC	CASHLPGGGEQYF
TRBJ2-7	TRBD1	TRBV15	.	16	TGTGCCACCAGCAGAGCACAGGGGGCTGTATCCTACGAGCAGTACTTC	CATSRAQGAVSYEQYF
TRBJ2-2	.	TRBV11-2	.	14	TGTGCCAGCAGCTCCGGGACATGGGCCGGGGAGCTGTTTTTT	CASSSGTWAGELFF
TRBJ2-7	TRBD1	TRBV27	.	13	TGTGCCAGCAGACGACAGGGGGAATACGAGCAGTACTTC	CASRRQGEYEQYF
TRBJ1-5	.	TRBV30	few	15	TGTGCCTGGAGTGTCACAGGGAGTTCGGATCAGCCCCAGCATTTT	CAWSVTGSSDQPQHF
TRBJ1-5	.	TRBV27	.	15	TGTGCCAGCAGTGCCTCCGGGACTACCAATCAGCCCCAGCATTTT	CASSASGTTNQPQHF
TRBJ1-1	.	TRBV28	.	11	TGTGCCAGCAGTTTTAGTTCCGAAGCTTTCTTT	CASSFSSEAFF
TRBJ2-7	TRBD1	TRBV25-1	.	13	TGTGCCAGCGAGGACAGGGGGCGGAACGAGCAGTACTTC	CASEDRGRNEQYF
TRBJ2-1	.	TRBV4-2	few	16	TGTGCCAGCAGCCAAGAGACGGGAGACCCTCCCGTCGAGCAGTTCTTC	CASSQETGDPPVEQFF
TRBJ2-5	.	TRBV7-9	.	16	TGTTCCAGCAGCTTACTAGAGGCAGGGCCCTTGGAGACCCAGTACTTC	CSSSLLEAGPLETQYF
TRBJ2-2	.	TRBV19	.	15	TGTGCCAGTAGTATGGTGGGAGAGGACACCGGGGAGCTGTTTTTT	CASSMVGEDTGELFF
TRBJ2-2	TRBD1	TRBV5-1	.	16	TGCGCCAGCAGCGGCGGGACAGGGTCTGGGGCCGGGGAGCTGTTTTTT	CASSGGTGSGAGELFF
TRBJ2-7	.	TRBV30	.	11	TGTGCCTGGAGTGTAACCCGGGGACAGTACTTC	CAWSVTRGQYF
TRBJ1-3	.	TRBV20-1	.	11	TGCAGTGCCCCCCGGGGAAACACCATATATTTT	CSAPRGNTIYF
TRBJ1-5	.	TRBV7-2	.	14	TGTGCCAGCAGCTTAGCGCAGGGTGGCCAGCCCCAGCATTTT	CASSLAQGGQPQHF
TRBJ1-1	TRBD1	TRBV6-1	.	12	TGTGCCAGCGACAGGGTGGGCACTGAAGCTTTCTTT	CASDRVGTEAFF
TRBJ2-6	TRBD1	TRBV10-3	.	18	TGTGCCATCAGTGGAGCGACAGGGAAAAGCTCTGGGGCCAACGTCCTGACTTTC	CAISGATGKSSGANVLTF
TRBJ2-1	TRBD2	TRBV10-3	.	15	TGTGCCATCAGGACCACTAGCGGGAGGGCGAATGAGCAGTTCTTC	CAIRTTSGRANEQFF
TRBJ1-1	.	TRBV19	once	13	TGTGCCAGTAGTATCAGAGGCGAGACTGAAGCTTTCTTT	CASSIRGETEAFF
TRBJ1-6	.	TRBV14	.	17	TGTGCCAGCAGCCAAAAAGGGCCAGGGATAAGAAATTCACCCCTCCACTTT	CASSQKGPGIRNSPLHF
TRBJ2-2	.	TRBV19	.	12	TGTGCCAGTAGGCAGGGGATCGGGGAGCTGTTTTTT	CASRQGIGELFF
TRBJ2-5	.	TRBV9	.	15	TGTGCCAGCAGCGAGGGCCGGGGGCGGGAGGAGACCCAGTACTTC	CASSEGRGREETQYF
TRBJ2-1	.	TRBV19	once	16	TGTGCCAGTAGTATAGACGGGACACTCCCGTTCAATGAGCAGTTCTTC	CASSIDGTLPFNEQFF
TRBJ1-2	.	TRBV4-1	once	14	TGCGCCAGCGGACGGGACACTTTTAACTATGGCTACACCTTC	CASGRDTFNYGYTF